This record looks at one T cell receptor beta chain sequence and its context. The antigen this receptor binds is unknown. No much larger clonotype is one base removed from it; base qualities were not supplied. After removal of 4 bases from V and 2 bases from J, the junction retains 3 bases not matched to a gene. The CDR3, from cysteine to phenylalanine, totals 15 residues. The CDR3 DNA has 45 bases and is translated from base 1. Based on the germline V gene, the CDR1 and CDR2 sequences are SGDLS and YYNGEE. These data are taken from a study of vaccination effects on CD4 cells after COVID-19 (dated by TCRdb to about 2022). In terms of the full investigation: Two doses of either the BNT162b2 or the mRNA-1273 mRNA SARS-CoV-2 vaccine were administered to participants. SARS-CoV-2 spike-specific CD4+ TCR repertoires from before and after mRNA vaccination were compared in COVID-19 convalescent patients and in infection-naive vaccine recipients. Altogether, some 10 COVID-19 convalescent patients and a few SARS-CoV-2-naive healthy vaccine recipients made up the full study. The Oncomine TCR Beta short-read assay on an Illumina iSeq 100 was used to sequence cultures from other donors in the study.

The ViraFEST assay stimulated PBMC with viral peptide pools and then used TCR sequencing to identify antigen-specific CD4+ T cell clonotypes by expansion. After roughly 11 days of culture, CD4+ T cells were isolated with the EasySep CD4+ T cell isolation kit. None of the healthy vaccine recipients had a prior SARS-CoV-2 infection, which was confirmed by nucleocapsid antibody tests that came back negative both before and after vaccination. Fewer than 2.5 million PBMC per well were cultured in IMDM with roughly 5% human AB serum, 8 to 10 IU/ml IL-2 and gentamicin, plus 10 ug/ml peptides. Half of the culture medium was replaced with fresh IL-2-containing medium on days 3 and 7. Each peptide stimulation condition was cultured in triplicate wells unless otherwise noted. PBMC were separated from whole blood using Ficoll-Paque Plus gradient centrifugation and were then either cryopreserved at -140C or used fresh. The overlapping peptide pools covered the spike proteins of SARS-CoV-2 as well as those of the common cold coronaviruses HCoV-NL63, HCoV-OC43 and HCoV-229E. The QIAamp micro DNA kit was used to extract genomic DNA from the cultured CD4+ T cells.

What the study reported, not specific to this receptor: At late post-vaccination timepoints, both infection-induced and vaccine-induced clones showed marked clonal contraction, consistent with waning T cell responses. Among healthy vaccine recipients, nearly all vaccine-induced clones were SARS-CoV-2 mono-reactive, and just 1 of 255 was cross-reactive with common cold coronaviruses. The study was limited by a small number of convalescent patients and lacked early post-infection timepoints.

Preparation of the library involved the immunoSEQ multiplex PCR assay. TCR beta CDR3 sequencing was performed on DNA from the cultured, isolated CD4+ T cells. The study's own analysis went as follows. Non-productive TCR sequences were removed and reads were trimmed to the CDR3 region, keeping CDR3s of at least 7 amino acids. The MANAFEST web app was used to identify antigen-specific clonotypes by comparing expansion in peptide wells with expansion in reference cultures. To be called positive, a clone needed expansion at FDR<0.05 compared with the reference and with all other wells, an odds ratio greater than 5, and a frequency greater than 0.1% in two replicate wells. Cross-reactive clonotypes were defined as significantly expanded in SARS-CoV-2 spike wells and in at least one common cold coronavirus spike condition. Levenshtein distance calculated with the stringdist R package was used to assess CDR3 similarity, and unrooted trees were constructed with ape in R 3.6.1. This is the immuneACCESS table as TCRdb keeps it, with only in-frame sequences that have V and J called. A part of the clones is gone; compared with another copy, unresolved V genes explain less than half, and the rest is unexplained. The DNA was the basis for D and trimming; V, J and clone size are from that table. Recorded for this sample are around 79,000 clones; 60% to 80% of them occurred a single time. Jointly, the top ten make up approximately 1.9% of the sample.

The sequence is built from TRBV9 and TRBJ2-3; 11 bases in the junction line up with TRBD1. Sequenced material: CD4+ T cells from PBMCs cultured with HCoV-229E spike peptides, taken before COVID-19 vaccination. What this sample's cell subset or site label stands for: HCoV-229E spike overlapping peptide pool stimulation. The TCR originated in a human donor who received a COVID-19 vaccine. The DNA sequence is TGTGCCAGCAGCCGGACAGGGGGCGTCACAGATACGCAGTATTTT. This codes for CASSRTGGVTDTQYF.